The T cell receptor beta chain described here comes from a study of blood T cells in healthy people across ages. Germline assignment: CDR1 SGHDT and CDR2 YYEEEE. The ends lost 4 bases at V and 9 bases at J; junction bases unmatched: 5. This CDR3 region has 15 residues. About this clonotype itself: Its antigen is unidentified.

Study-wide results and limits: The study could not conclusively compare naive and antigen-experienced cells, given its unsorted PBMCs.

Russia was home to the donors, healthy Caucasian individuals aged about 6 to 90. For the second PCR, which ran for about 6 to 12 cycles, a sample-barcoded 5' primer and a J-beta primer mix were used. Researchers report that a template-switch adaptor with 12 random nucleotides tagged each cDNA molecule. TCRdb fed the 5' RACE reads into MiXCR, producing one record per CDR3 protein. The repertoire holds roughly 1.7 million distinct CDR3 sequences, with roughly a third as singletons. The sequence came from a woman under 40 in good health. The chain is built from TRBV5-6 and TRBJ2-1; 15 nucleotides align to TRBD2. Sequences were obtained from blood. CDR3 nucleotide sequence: TGTGCCAGCAGCCCGGGACTAGCGGGGGGTTTTGAGCAGTTCTTC. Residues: CASSPGLAGGFEQFF.